Sequencing of this T cell receptor (beta chain) was carried out in a study of blood T cells in healthy people across ages. A J-beta primer mix and a sample-barcoded 5' primer were used in a second PCR of about 6 to 12 cycles. In TCRdb, the 5' RACE reads were re-called with MiXCR into one record per CDR3 protein. The table lists about 840,000 distinct CDR3 sequences, 25% to 35% of them singletons. With regard to this clonotype: A much larger clone differs by one base, so this may be a read error.

The same specimen was also included in a second study, on T cells of mothers and their children. Turning to that study: Each mother gave over 8.5 million TCR beta CDR3 reads; each child, about 3 million.

Sequenced: blood. This clonotype originated in a woman between 35 and 50 years old in good health.

CDR3 DNA: TGTGCCAGCAGCTCTAAAGAGACCAAGTACTTC. Its protein is CASSSKETKYF. The chain couples TRBV7-6 to TRBJ2-7; D not certain. The length of the CDR3 is 11 residues. Germline CDR1 SGHVS, CDR2 FNYEAQ. Trimming removed 4 bases at V and 11 bases at J, with 12 bases between. Using reference TRBV7-6 and TRBJ2-7 for the parts outside the CDR3, the full variable domain is GAGVSQSPRYKVTKRGQDVALRCDPISGHVSLYWYRQALGQGPEFLTYFNYEAQQDKSGLPNDRFSAERPEGSISTLTIQRTEQRDSAMYRCASSSKETKYFGPGTRLTVT.